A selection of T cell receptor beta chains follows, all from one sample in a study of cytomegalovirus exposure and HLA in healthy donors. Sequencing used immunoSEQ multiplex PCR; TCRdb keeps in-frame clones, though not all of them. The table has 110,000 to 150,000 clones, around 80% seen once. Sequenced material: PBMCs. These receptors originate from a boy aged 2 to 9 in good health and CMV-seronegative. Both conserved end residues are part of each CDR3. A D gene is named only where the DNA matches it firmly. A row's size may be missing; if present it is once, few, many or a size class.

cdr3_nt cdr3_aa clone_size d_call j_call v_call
TGTGCCAGCAGCCGACGCGGACAGGGGCAGGGGGAGCTGTTTTTT CASSRRGQGQGELFF - TRBD1 TRBJ2-2 TRBV7-6
TGCGCCAGCAGCCAAGATCTGAGGGGACACCCCGACTATGGCTACACCTTC CASSQDLRGHPDYGYTF - - TRBJ1-2 TRBV4-1
TGTGCCAGCAGTCAGCCCAGGGGCGAGCAGTACTTC CASSQPRGEQYF - - TRBJ2-7 TRBV27
TGCGCCAGCAGCACAACAGGGGTAGTTGGAAACACCATATATTTT CASSTTGVVGNTIYF - TRBD1 TRBJ1-3 TRBV5-1
TGTGCCAGCAGTGTTTCAGCGGCCTCTGGAAACACCATATATTTT CASSVSAASGNTIYF - - TRBJ1-3 TRBV6-4
TGCGCCAGCAGCTTGGGACTAGCCCGCCCCGGGAGCTCCTACAATGAGCAGTTCTTC CASSLGLARPGSSYNEQFF - TRBD2 TRBJ2-1 TRBV5-1
TGTGCCAGCAGTGACAGTGGGAGGAGCTCCTACAATGAGCAGTTCTTC CASSDSGRSSYNEQFF few - TRBJ2-1 TRBV6-4
TGTGCCAGCAGTGCACAGGGTTACGAGCAGTACTTC CASSAQGYEQYF - - TRBJ2-7 TRBV2
TGTGCCAGCATGGCCATCGGCAATCAGCCCCAGCATTTT CASMAIGNQPQHF - - TRBJ1-5 TRBV2
TGTGCCAGCAGAACGACTAGCGGGGCCTCCTACGAGCAGTACTTC CASRTTSGASYEQYF - TRBD2 TRBJ2-7 TRBV7-9
TGTGCCAGCAGTTTATCGACTAGCGGGAGTTTCTACTACGAGCAGTACTTC CASSLSTSGSFYYEQYF - TRBD2 TRBJ2-7 TRBV27
TGTGCCAGTAGTAAGGCGGGGCCTAGAGGCGAGACCCAGTACTTC CASSKAGPRGETQYF - - TRBJ2-5 TRBV19
TGTTCCAGCAGCTTTTACGGGACACTCTCTGGAAACACCATATATTTT CSSSFYGTLSGNTIYF - - TRBJ1-3 TRBV7-9
TGTGCCAGTAGCAACCGGGACTGGCAGTACTTC CASSNRDWQYF - - TRBJ2-5 TRBV19
TGTGCCAGCAGCGTCGGGACAGAACCCTACGAGCAGTACTTC CASSVGTEPYEQYF - TRBD1 TRBJ2-7 TRBV9
TGTGCCATCCTCACCGGACTAGCGGGGGCTCATGAGCAGTTCTTC CAILTGLAGAHEQFF - TRBD2 TRBJ2-1 TRBV10-3
TGCGCCAGCAGCTTTAACTCCGGGGAGCTGTTTTTT CASSFNSGELFF once - TRBJ2-2 TRBV5-1
TGTGCCAGCAGCTTCCGGGGGGGACCCACCGGGGAGCTGTTTTTT CASSFRGGPTGELFF - TRBD2 TRBJ2-2 TRBV11-2
TGTGCCAGCAGCTTTAGCTTACTGACTGAAGCTTTCTTT CASSFSLLTEAFF few - TRBJ1-1 TRBV7-2
TGTGCCAGCAGTTTAGGGACTAGAGGTTTCGGGGAGCAGTACTTC CASSLGTRGFGEQYF - TRBD2 TRBJ2-7 TRBV27